The source of this T cell receptor (beta chain) is a study of blood T cell repertoires in COVID-19. As for the study in general: PBMCs, B-cell-depleted T cells, or T cells were the source of the cDNA or gDNA that made up the material.

Cohorts were determined from participant-reported clinical history. The V end was cut by 0 bases, the J end by 8 bases, with 11 bases between. Germline CDR1 is MNHEY and CDR2 is SVGAGI. The CDR3 has 15 amino acids. Original data processing: By means of reference gene primer amplification, nucleated cell counts were estimated. This table comes from immunoSEQ multiplex PCR, and its TCRdb copy is limited to in-frame clones, with some not included. Clone size and V and J calls were adopted from that table, with D and trimming inferred from the DNA. This table holds some 240,000 clones, around 85% found once.

Sequenced sample: PBMCs or T cells enriched from blood (not recorded which). This sequence joins TRBV6-5 and TRBJ1-6; D not certain. This TCR derives from a middle-aged woman with acute COVID-19. The chain's CDR3 is CASSYSRVHYSPLHF. The CDR3 DNA follows: TGTGCCAGCAGTTACTCGAGGGTTCACTATTCACCCCTCCACTTT.